Shown below are 21 T cell receptor beta chains from a single sample sequenced in a study of chemoradiotherapy in HPV16-positive cancers. Clones were sequenced by immunoSEQ multiplex PCR, and TCRdb holds only the in-frame ones, with some missing. Here the sample spans about 35,000 clones, about 85% being singletons. Here the sequenced sample was blood, taken from a patient who underwent chemoradiotherapy. These receptors were taken from a human donor with HPV-associated anogenital cancer.

This clone was seen a single time. CDR3: CASSQGMNTEAFF. CDR3 in DNA: TGTGCCAGCTCACAGGGGATGAACACTGAAGCTTTCTTT. The J gene is TRBJ1-1, the V gene TRBV18, with D perhaps TRBD1 (5 bases). Trimming removed 4 bases at V and 0 bases at J, with 6 bases between. Germline V gene data show CDR1 as KGHSH and CDR2 as LQKENI. The CDR3 covers 13 residues. The full variable domain, completed using reference TRBV18 and TRBJ1-1, is NAGVMQNPRHLVRRRGQEARLRCSPMKGHSHVYWYRQLPEEGLKFMVYLQKENIIDESGMPKERFSAEFPKEGPSILRIQQVVRGDSAAYFCASSQGMNTEAFFGQGTRLTVV.

The rearrangement uses TRBV7-6 and TRBJ1-4, with D uncertain. CDR3 size: 14 residues. Looked up from germline, CDR1 is SGHVS and CDR2 is FNYEAQ. Trimming took 1 base from V and 2 from J, leaving 5 bases between them. CDR3 in amino acids: CASSLGPTNEKLFF. In nucleotides, the CDR3 is TGTGCCAGCAGCTTAGGGCCGACTAATGAAAAACTGTTTTTT. The entire variable domain, with the rest obtained from reference TRBV7-6 and TRBJ1-4, is as follows: GAGVSQSPRYKVTKRGQDVALRCDPISGHVSLYWYRQALGQGPEFLTYFNYEAQQDKSGLPNDRFSAERPEGSISTLTIQRTEQRDSAMYRCASSLGPTNEKLFFGSGTQLSVL.

This clone was counted once. The CDR3 reads CASSARRTGGANVLTF. As DNA, the CDR3 is TGTGCCAGCAGCGCCAGGCGAACAGGGGGGGCCAACGTCCTGACTTTC. The chain couples TRBV9 to TRBJ2-6, with D possibly matching TRBD1 (6 bases). Trimming cost V 3 bases and J 4 bases, with 14 bases left between them. Germline V gene data show CDR1 as SGDLS and CDR2 as YYNGEE. The CDR3 contains 16 residues.

This clone was picked up a small number of times. This chain joins TRBV10-3 and TRBJ1-6; D call uncertain. The CDR3 loop spans 20 amino acids. Germline lookup yields CDR1 ENHRY and CDR2 SYGVKD. Trimming shortened V by 2 bases and J by 0 bases, and 20 bases separated the two germline ends. The DNA of the CDR3 is TGTGCCATCAGTGAGCCCCTCGAAACGGGCACGAGCTCCTATAATTCACCCCTCCACTTT. Protein product: CAISEPLETGTSSYNSPLHF.

V usage is TRBV4-3 and J usage is TRBJ1-2; weak D call: TRBD1 (5 bases). The length of the CDR3 is 15 residues. V dropped 2 bases and J dropped 4 bases, with 14 bases sitting between them. CDR1 and CDR2 (germline): LGHNA, YSLEER. The CDR3 region has the DNA TGCGCCAGCAGCCAAATTCCGCTTAGGGGCTATGGCTACACCTTC. Its translation: CASSQIPLRGYGYTF.

This clone appeared a few times. The chain is built from TRBV6-6 and TRBJ2-7; 7 bases agree with TRBD2. Per the germline V gene, CDR1 is MNHNY and CDR2 is SVGAGI (reference sequence). The CDR3 runs 15 residues. With 5 bases clipped from V and 0 bases from J, the junction kept 7 bases outside the gene matches. The DNA for the CDR3 is TGTGCCAGCAGTCCGCCTGAGCGGGGCTCCTACGAGCAGTACTTC. Its translation is CASSPPERGSYEQYF.

The V call is TRBV19, the J call TRBJ1-2; D unclear. This CDR3 is 14 amino acids long. V was pared by 7 bases and J by 5 bases, with 17 bases between. Looked up from germline, CDR1 is LNHDA and CDR2 is SQIVND (reference sequence). CDR3 coding DNA: TGTGCCAGTACCCTAGCTCCGAGGCTTTATGGCTACACCTTC. Its translation is CASTLAPRLYGYTF.

Only one count was recorded for this clone. The V and J genes are TRBV5-1 and TRBJ2-7, with TRBD1 identical over 10 bases. V lost 4 bases to trimming and J lost 3 bases; unmatched junction nucleotides: 7. Germline loops: CDR1 SGHRS, CDR2 YFSETQ. There are 15 residues in the CDR3. CDR3 coding DNA: TGCGCCAGCAGCGCAACCGGGACAGGGGTCTACGAGCAGTACTTC. It encodes CASSATGTGVYEQYF.

V gene TRBV27 combines with J gene TRBJ1-2, with D tentatively TRBD1 (6 bases). The CDR3 loop spans 15 amino acids. Trimming took off 6 bases at V and 1 base at J, with 15 bases between the two ends. The germline gives CDR1 MNHEY, CDR2 SMNVEV (reference sequence). CDR3: CASSPVTGNNYGYTF. The CDR3 DNA follows: TGTGCCAGCAGCCCAGTGACAGGAAATAACTATGGCTACACCTTC.

This clone came up a few times. J is TRBJ2-7 and V is TRBV2; D ambiguous. V was pared by 4 bases and J by 6 bases, with 7 bases between. This CDR3 is 11 amino acids long. Looked up from germline, CDR1 is SNHLY and CDR2 is FYNNEI. CDR3 in amino acids: CASSVVGEQYF. The CDR3 DNA follows: TGTGCCAGCAGTGTGGTGGGCGAGCAGTACTTC.

V is TRBV19 and J is TRBJ1-1, with 7 bases lining up with TRBD1. Trimming cost V 4 bases and J 1 base; bases outside gene matches: 0. CDR1 LNHDA and CDR2 SQIVND come from the germline V gene (reference sequence). The CDR3 covers 13 residues. The CDR3 DNA reads TGTGCCAGTAGTACAGGGGGGAACACTGAAGCTTTCTTT. The encoded protein is CASSTGGNTEAFF.

This clone occurred a few times. This chain uses TRBV7-8 with TRBJ1-6; D is uncertain. This CDR3 region has 13 residues. The germline V gene has CDR1 SGHVS and CDR2 FQNEAQ. Deletions cut 1 base from V and 9 bases from J, with 7 bases between. The CDR3 DNA reads as TGTGCCAGCAGCTTAGAGCCTAGTTCACCCCTCCACTTT. Protein sequence: CASSLEPSSPLHF.

DNA of the CDR3: TGTGCCAGCAGCGCCGGGACTAGCGGGGTAGAGACCCAGTACTTC. Translating it yields CASSAGTSGVETQYF. The chain has TRBV7-2 and TRBJ2-5; TRBD2 agrees at 13 bases. With V trimmed by 5 bases and J by 4 bases, 4 bases remained unmatched. The germline CDR1 and CDR2 sequences are SGHTA and FQGNSA. The CDR3 is made up of 15 amino acids.

This clone turned up a few times. The genes are TRBV29-1 and TRBJ1-2; tentatively, D is TRBD1 (5 bases). V was shortened by 0 bases and J by 7 bases, with 9 bases between the two germline ends. This CDR3 has 12 amino acids. The germline V gene encodes CDR1 SQVTM and CDR2 ANQGSEA. In DNA form, the CDR3 reads TGCAGCGTTGAAGATCAGGGTGGTGGCTACACCTTC. It translates to CSVEDQGGGYTF.

This chain uses TRBV6-5 with TRBJ2-5; the match to TRBD1 covers 7 bases. V gave up 10 bases and J gave up 5 bases; unmatched junction bases: 7. The CDR3 loop spans 12 amino acids. In germline, CDR1 is MNHEY, CDR2 SVGAGI. The CDR3 DNA sequence: TGTGCCACCTTAGACAGGGCGGAGACCCAGTACTTC. As protein: CATLDRAETQYF.

This clone was picked up one time. This chain connects TRBV27 to TRBJ2-5; TRBD2 aligns across 11 bases. CDR3 size: 14 residues. V lost 6 bases and J lost 0; bases outside the gene matches: 0. Per the germline V gene, CDR1 is MNHEY and CDR2 is SMNVEV (reference sequence). CDR3 loop: CASRLAGDQETQYF. CDR3 DNA: TGTGCCAGCAGACTAGCGGGAGACCAAGAGACCCAGTACTTC.

CDR3 DNA: TGTGCCAGCAGCCAATCAAGATCAGGGGGGTACGAGCAGTACTTC. It translates to CASSQSRSGGYEQYF. The gene calls are TRBV16 and TRBJ2-7, with a weak D call TRBD1 (7 bases). Germline V lookup: CDR1 KGHSY, CDR2 FQNENV. Trimming pared 0 bases from V and 4 bases from J, leaving 13 bases between. The CDR3 extends over 15 amino acids.

The chain carries TRBV19 and TRBJ1-5; tentatively, D is TRBD1 (6 bases). This CDR3 is 14 amino acids long. In germline, CDR1 is LNHDA, CDR2 SQIVND (reference sequence). V was shortened by 5 bases and J by 4 bases, with 12 bases between the two germline ends. The CDR3 here is CASSPQGLNQPQHF. DNA for the CDR3: TGTGCCAGTAGTCCCCAGGGGTTGAATCAGCCCCAGCATTTT.

The chain is built from TRBV5-1 and TRBJ1-4; the D gene is possibly TRBD1 (6 bases). The CDR3 is 14 residues long. V was cut by 4 bases and J by 8 bases, with 15 bases left in between. Germline assignment: CDR1 SGHRS and CDR2 YFSETQ. DNA of the CDR3: TGCGCCAGCAGCATAGGACAGTTGGCGGAAAAACTGTTTTTT. This sequence encodes CASSIGQLAEKLFF.

V and J are TRBV19 and TRBJ1-6; D is uncertain. This CDR3 contains 16 residues. Germline V gene lookup returns CDR1 LNHDA and CDR2 SQIVND (reference sequence). V was cut by 3 bases and J by 0 bases, with 9 bases left in between. The CDR3 reads CASSMAQSSYNSPLHF. The CDR3 DNA is TGTGCCAGTAGTATGGCTCAGAGCTCCTATAATTCACCCCTCCACTTT.

The CDR3 sequence is CASSTQDLGNEQFF. The DNA for the CDR3 is TGTGCCAGTAGTACCCAAGACCTGGGCAATGAGCAGTTCTTC. The V gene is TRBV19, the J gene TRBJ2-1; D remains ambiguous. Trimming pared 4 bases from V and 6 bases from J, leaving 13 bases between. Per germline, CDR1 LNHDA and CDR2 SQIVND (reference sequence). CDR3 length: 14 residues.